The 15 T cell receptor beta chains below all came from one sample that was sequenced in a study of blood T cell repertoires in COVID-19. Profiled with immunoSEQ multiplex PCR; TCRdb holds only in-frame clones, not every one. The table includes 100,000 or so clones, roughly 90% detected once. Sequencing used peripheral blood. These TCRs come from a woman aged 55-75 years with acute or convalescent COVID-19.

The V call is TRBV11-3, the J call TRBJ2-5; TRBD2 might be the D (6 bases). Trimming pared 5 bases from V and 1 base from J, leaving 11 bases between. This CDR3 is built from 14 residues. Germline V CDR1 and CDR2: SGHNT, YENEEA. The CDR3 region has the DNA TGTGCCAGCAGCCCCTCCGGGGGCCAAGAGACCCAGTACTTC. Protein: CASSPSGGQETQYF.

This chain links TRBV18 with TRBJ2-2, with D perhaps matching TRBD1 (5 bases). CDR1 is KGHSH, CDR2 LQKENI, per germline. Trimming took off 2 bases at V and 0 bases at J, with 7 bases between the two ends. This CDR3 contains 15 residues. In DNA form, the CDR3 reads TGTGCCAGCTCACCAAGGGGCTCGAACACCGGGGAGCTGTTTTTT. Its translation is CASSPRGSNTGELFF.

This clone was detected only a few times. The chain couples TRBV6-4 to TRBJ2-1; 7 bases are a match to TRBD2. Germline V gives CDR1 MRHNA, CDR2 SNTAGT. CDR3 size: 15 residues. The trim removed 6 bases at V and 1 base at J, leaving 6 bases unmatched. The CDR3, as DNA: TGTGCCAGCAGCACTAGCGTAGCTTCCTACAATGAGCAGTTCTTC. Translating it yields CASSTSVASYNEQFF.

The V and J genes are TRBV28 and TRBJ2-1; 8 bases match TRBD2. CDR1 is MDHEN, CDR2 SYDVKM, per germline. The V and J ends lost 5 bases and 4 bases, in that order; junction bases with no gene match: 7. There are 15 residues in the CDR3. The CDR3 loop is CASSPPGGEYNEQFF. In DNA form, the CDR3 reads TGTGCCAGCAGTCCCCCGGGGGGGGAGTACAATGAGCAGTTCTTC.

The chain employs TRBV15 and TRBJ2-1, with 8 nucleotides matching TRBD2. This CDR3 is 16 amino acids long. V lost 3 bases and J lost 8; bases outside the gene matches: 12. Germline-derived CDR1 and CDR2 are LNHNV and YYDKDF (reference sequence). This CDR3 is CATSSEAGGTAHEQFF. In DNA form, the CDR3 reads TGTGCCACCAGCAGCGAGGCGGGAGGTACGGCACATGAGCAGTTCTTC.

The chain combines TRBV19 with TRBJ1-2, with TRBD1 identical over 7 bases. The ends lost 2 bases at V and 8 bases at J; junction bases unmatched: 5. The CDR3 has 13 amino acids. Germline CDR1 is LNHDA and CDR2 is SQIVND (reference sequence). The CDR3 DNA reads as TGTGCCAGTAGTATATTTGCACAGGGGGGCTACACCTTC. Translation: CASSIFAQGGYTF.

The chain combines TRBV10-3 with TRBJ2-1; D uncertain. The CDR3 loop spans 16 amino acids. V was shortened by 8 bases and J by 0 bases, with 17 bases between the two germline ends. CDR1 is ENHRY and CDR2 is SYGVKD in the germline V gene. CDR3 amino acids: CAISPISGDSYNEQFF. The CDR3 bases are TGTGCCATCTCCCCCATCTCAGGCGACTCCTACAATGAGCAGTTCTTC.

The chain couples TRBV30 to TRBJ2-7, with D possibly TRBD1 on 6 matching bases. Germline CDR1 reads GTSNPN; CDR2 reads SVGIG (reference sequence). CDR3 length equals 13 residues. The V end was cut by 0 bases, the J end by 4 bases, with 10 bases between. CDR3 bases: TGTGCCTGGAGTGTAGGCAGGGGTTACGAGCAGTACGTC. Residues: CAWSVGRGYEQYV.

This chain connects TRBV11-2 to TRBJ1-5; no clear D gene. CDR1 is SGHAT, CDR2 FQNNGV, per germline. The CDR3 consists of 13 residues. V was pared by 2 bases and J by 6 bases, with 8 bases between. The chain's CDR3 is CASSLKTRQPQHF. The CDR3 DNA is TGTGCCAGCAGCTTAAAGACTCGTCAGCCCCAGCATTTT.

The rearrangement links TRBV6-1 to TRBJ2-1, with TRBD2 matching 7 bases. The length of the CDR3 is 13 residues. Germline-derived CDR1 and CDR2 are MNHNS and SASEGT. The trim removed 3 bases at V and 15 bases at J, leaving 11 bases unmatched. This CDR3 is CASSETWGGRVFF. In nucleotides, the CDR3 is TGTGCCAGCAGTGAGACCTGGGGAGGGAGGGTGTTCTTC.

In this sample, this clone turned up a few times. The chain couples TRBV9 to TRBJ2-2; D is ambiguous. V was cut by 0 bases and J by 0 bases, with 3 bases left in between. The CDR3 consists of 14 residues. Germline CDR1 reads SGDLS; CDR2 reads YYNGEE. CDR3 region: CASSVVSNTGELFF. CDR3 nucleotides: TGTGCCAGCAGCGTAGTATCGAACACCGGGGAGCTGTTTTTT.

This clone has more than one count but fewer than ten. This sequence joins TRBV19 and TRBJ1-5; no definite D call. CDR3 length: 15 amino acids. The germline V gene encodes CDR1 LNHDA and CDR2 SQIVND (reference sequence). V shed 8 bases and J shed 0 bases, with 14 bases lying between them. Here the CDR3 reads CASWTGRNSNQPQHF. Here the CDR3 DNA reads TGTGCCAGTTGGACGGGGAGAAATAGCAATCAGCCCCAGCATTTT.

The V gene is TRBV6-5, the J gene TRBJ1-1, with 8 positions matching TRBD1. Germline loops: CDR1 MNHEY, CDR2 SVGAGI. With V trimmed by 4 bases and J by 6 bases, 7 bases remained unmatched. CDR3 length equals 14 residues. This CDR3 reads CASSSRDRSSEAFF. CDR3 bases: TGTGCCAGCAGTTCACGGGACAGGTCGTCTGAAGCTTTCTTT.

V is TRBV7-2 and J is TRBJ2-2, with 8 bases matching TRBD2. The CDR3 has 14 amino acids. The V gene end was trimmed by 2 bases and the J gene end by 5 bases; junction bases not matched to a gene: 1. Per the germline V gene, CDR1 is SGHTA and CDR2 is FQGNSA. Written as DNA, the CDR3 is TGTGCCAGCAGCTTAATAGCGGGGACCGGGGAGCTGTTTTTT. It is translated as CASSLIAGTGELFF. Full variable domain (outside the CDR3, taken from reference TRBV7-2 and TRBJ2-2): GAGVSQSPSNKVTEKGKDVELRCDPISGHTALYWYRQSLGQGLEFLIYFQGNSAPDKSGLPSDRFSAERTGGSVSTLTIQRTQQEDSAVYLCASSLIAGTGELFFGEGSRLTVL.

The V gene is TRBV27, the J gene TRBJ1-2; D gene ambiguous. V shed 4 bases and J shed 2 bases, with 17 bases lying between them. The V gene's germline CDR1 is MNHEY and CDR2 SMNVEV (reference sequence). The CDR3 is 16 residues long. The CDR3 sequence is CASSWVLHSQNYGYTF. CDR3 coding DNA: TGTGCCAGCAGTTGGGTCTTGCACAGCCAAAACTATGGCTACACCTTC.